This passage covers 18 T cell receptor beta chains from one sample sequenced in a study of blood T cells in healthy people across ages. Next came a second PCR, run for roughly 7 to 12 cycles, which used a sample-barcoded 5' primer along with a J-beta primer mix. TCRdb called the 5' RACE reads again in MiXCR, with one record for every CDR3 protein. The repertoire holds more than 450,000 distinct CDR3 sequences, with about 27% as singletons. These data also featured in a second study, about T cells of mothers and their children.

Material for sequencing was blood. The source is a boy aged 2-15 years in good health.

This chain connects TRBV29-1 to TRBJ2-4; D is unresolved. There are 12 residues in the CDR3. Germline V lookup: CDR1 SQVTM, CDR2 ANQGSEA. The ends were cut back, 4 bases at V and 8 bases at J, with 12 bases in the middle. CDR3 loop: CSVVPDADIQYF. The CDR3, as DNA: TGCAGCGTTGTGCCAGATGCGGACATTCAGTACTTC.

This clonotype was detected only a few times. J is TRBJ2-5 and V is TRBV27; possibly TRBD1 for D (5 bases). CDR3 length: 15 amino acids. Germline assignment: CDR1 MNHEY and CDR2 SMNVEV (reference sequence). Trimming stripped 5 bases from V and 4 bases from J, with 17 bases between. CDR3 amino acids: CASSGRQPYSETQYF. DNA of the CDR3: TGTGCCAGCAGTGGCCGACAGCCTTACTCAGAGACCCAGTACTTC.

V gene TRBV5-1 combines with J gene TRBJ2-2; perhaps TRBD2 as D (6 bases). The CDR3 contains 15 residues. V shed 4 bases and J shed 5 bases, with 15 bases lying between them. Germline values: CDR1 SGHRS, CDR2 YFSETQ. For the CDR3, the DNA is TGCGCCAGCAGCCCGGACGACGGGAGAACCGGGGAGCTGTTTTTT. Translating gives CASSPDDGRTGELFF. Variable domain in full (rest from reference TRBV5-1 and TRBJ2-2): KAGVTQTPRYLIKTRGQQVTLSCSPISGHRSVSWYQQTPGQGLQFLFEYFSETQRNKGNFPGRFSGRQFSNSRSEMNVSTLELGDSALYLCASSPDDGRTGELFFGEGSRLTVL.

This chain joins TRBV20-1 and TRBJ2-7; 10 bases are shared with TRBD1. Unmatched junction bases numbered 5, after V lost 5 bases and J lost 4 bases. The CDR3 sequence is 13 residues long. Per germline, CDR1 DFQATT and CDR2 SNEGSKA (reference sequence). The chain's CDR3 is CSAGRDRGYEQYF. The CDR3 DNA reads TGCAGTGCTGGCCGGGACAGGGGTTACGAGCAGTACTTC.

There are a few counts of this clonotype. The chain has TRBV30 and TRBJ2-5; 8 bases align to TRBD1. Germline CDR1 GTSNPN, CDR2 SVGIG (reference sequence). The trim removed 0 bases at V and 5 bases at J, leaving 2 bases unmatched. There are 13 residues in the CDR3. The CDR3 protein is CAWSVRQGETQYF. DNA for the CDR3: TGTGCCTGGAGTGTAAGACAGGGGGAGACCCAGTACTTC.

This chain uses TRBV27 with TRBJ1-6; 8 bases agree with TRBD1. Germline CDR1 is MNHEY and CDR2 is SMNVEV (reference sequence). The ends lost 5 bases at V and 10 bases at J; junction bases unmatched: 4. This CDR3 is built from 13 residues. CDR3 region: CASSPDRGSPLHF. As DNA, the CDR3 is TGTGCCAGCAGTCCCGACAGGGGATCACCCCTCCACTTT.

This clonotype was seen just once. This chain uses TRBV2 with TRBJ2-1; D is undetermined. The J call is in doubt because the DNA end fits TRBJ2-7 better. Germline assignment: CDR1 SNHLY and CDR2 FYNNEI. This CDR3 region has 19 residues. DNA of the CDR3: TGTGCCAGCAGTGAATCGCACCCTATCGGACCCCAAGGAACCTACGAGCAGTACTTC. Encoded protein: CASSESHPIGPQGTYEQYF.

This chain joins TRBV6-5 and TRBJ2-5; TRBD1 might be the D (6 bases). The better agreement between TRBJ2-7 and the DNA end casts doubt on the J call. This CDR3 contains 14 residues. Germline V gene lookup returns CDR1 MNHEY and CDR2 SVGAGI. The CDR3 is CASSVQGFPNEQYF. Here the CDR3 DNA reads TGTGCCAGCAGTGTACAGGGATTCCCCAACGAGCAGTACTTC.

This clonotype occurred a few times. V gene TRBV24-1 combines with J gene TRBJ2-7; D possibly corresponds to TRBD1 (7 bases). The V gene's germline CDR1 is KGHDR and CDR2 SFDVKD. V was trimmed by 10 bases and J by 2 bases, leaving 17 bases between them. CDR3 size: 14 residues. In DNA, the CDR3 is TGTGCCACACTGACAGGGAGGCCCCCCTACGAGCAGTACTTC. As protein: CATLTGRPPYEQYF.

This clonotype turned up a few times. The rearrangement links TRBV3-1 to TRBJ1-4; the D gene is possibly TRBD1 (5 bases). Trimming stripped 1 base from V and 14 bases from J, with 11 bases between. The CDR3 is 12 residues long. From germline, CDR1 is LGHDT and CDR2 YNNKEL (reference sequence). CDR3 DNA sequence: TGTGCCAGCAGCCAAGGGGGGGGAAGGCTGTTTTTT. Protein: CASSQGGGRLFF.

This clonotype was seen more than once but under ten times. The chain employs TRBV4-1 and TRBJ2-5, with 10 bases that match TRBD2. Unmatched junction bases numbered 1, after V lost 0 bases and J lost 0 bases. Germline V gives CDR1 MGHRA, CDR2 YSYEKL. The CDR3 totals 16 residues. CDR3 loop: CASSQDTSGDQETQYF. CDR3 nucleotides: TGCGCCAGCAGCCAAGATACTAGCGGGGACCAAGAGACCCAGTACTTC.

This clonotype was seen a few times. The chain links TRBV5-6 to TRBJ2-5; perhaps D is TRBD1 or TRBD2 (5 bases each). CDR3 length: 15 amino acids. The V and J ends lost 4 bases and 1 base respectively, with 14 bases between them. Germline values: CDR1 SGHDT, CDR2 YYEEEE. The CDR3 DNA follows: TGTGCCAGCAGCCTTTCTCGGGACGGCCAAGAGACCCAGTACTTC. The encoded protein is CASSLSRDGQETQYF.

The V call is TRBV6-6, the J call TRBJ2-3; D call uncertain. CDR1 is MNHNY and CDR2 is SVGAGI in the germline V gene (reference sequence). The CDR3 length is 11 residues. V lost 5 bases and J lost 5, with 5 bases in between. In nucleotides, the CDR3 is TGTGCCAGCAGTCCAGAAGATACGCAGTATTTT. It specifies CASSPEDTQYF.

The chain employs TRBV12-3 or TRBV12-4 and TRBJ2-6, with D unresolved. Deletions cut 6 bases from V and 10 bases from J, with 4 bases between. The CDR3 is 10 residues long. The CDR3 coding sequence is TGTGCCAGCAGCCTGAACGTCCTGACTTTC. This sequence encodes CASSLNVLTF.

The sample holds a few counts of this clonotype. This sequence joins TRBV20-1 and TRBJ2-5; the D is unclear. The V gene lost 3 bases and the J gene lost 2 bases, with 4 bases spanning the gap. The CDR3 is 11 residues long. CDR1 is DFQATT, CDR2 SNEGSKA, per germline (reference sequence). The CDR3 DNA reads as TGCAGTGCTAGGCCGCAAGAGACCCAGTACTTC. Translating gives CSARPQETQYF.

This clonotype was seen a handful of times. One end of the junction is discordant with germline, which a read error may explain. J is TRBJ2-2 and V is TRBV24-1; D call uncertain. The length of the CDR3 is 15 residues. CDR1 is KGHDR and CDR2 is SFDVKD in the germline V gene. CDR3 protein: CATSDTHMNPGELFF. In nucleotides, the CDR3 is TGTGCCACCAGTGATACACATATGAACCCCGGGGAGCTGTTTTTT.

The rearrangement links TRBV7-2 to TRBJ2-5, with no clear D. The J call may be in error: the DNA end matches TRBJ2-7 better. This CDR3 contains 12 residues. Germline assignment: CDR1 SGHTA and CDR2 FQGNSA. The CDR3 bases are TGTGCCAGCAGCTTCGACATCTACGAGCAGTACTTC. This gives the protein CASSFDIYEQYF.

Only a few counts were recorded for this clonotype. This chain connects TRBV7-9 to TRBJ1-2; 10 positions match TRBD1. The germline gives CDR1 SEHNR, CDR2 FQNEAQ (reference sequence). The CDR3 sequence is 14 residues long. The V gene end was trimmed by 3 bases and the J gene end by 3 bases; junction bases not matched to a gene: 1. CDR3 residues: CASSFGTGDYGYTF. The CDR3 DNA follows: TGTGCCAGCAGCTTCGGGACAGGGGACTATGGCTACACCTTC.